This T cell receptor (beta chain) derives from a study of blood T cell repertoires in COVID-19. Study at large: Samples taken during acute and convalescent COVID-19 were collected in the United States, Italy and Spain. T cells, B-cell-depleted T cells, or PBMCs supplied cDNA or gDNA.

V dropped 0 bases and J dropped 5 bases, with 10 bases sitting between them. The CDR3 consists of 14 residues. Per the germline V gene, CDR1 is LNHNV and CDR2 is YYDKDF (reference sequence). Original processing methods: Cell counts per sample came from amplifying reference gene primers. Assay: immunoSEQ multiplex PCR; the TCRdb copy retains only in-frame clones and omits some. V and J calls and clone size follow that table, whereas D and trimming were derived from the DNA. In the table there are fewer than 150,000 clones, about 88% of which are singletons. The chain is built from TRBV15 and TRBJ2-5; possibly TRBD1 for D (6 bases). The sequence was obtained from a man aged 45-65 years with active or convalescent COVID-19. Material: peripheral blood. Here the CDR3 DNA reads TGTGCCACCAGCAGAGATTACAGGGTGGAGACCCAGTACTTC. Protein sequence: CATSRDYRVETQYF.